These 7 T cell receptor beta chains came from one sample sequenced in a study of cytomegalovirus exposure and HLA in healthy donors. PCR used 60 Vbeta primers and 13 Jbeta primers. The assay was immunoSEQ multiplex PCR, and TCRdb's table has in-frame clones only and misses some. This sample yields about 180,000 clones, of which roughly 80% are seen a single time; about 1.3% belongs to the top ten. Sequenced: PBMCs. Source of these receptors: a girl aged 5-17 years in good health and CMV-seropositive.

The CDR3 DNA reads as TGTGCCAGCAGCGTAGCCAGCGGGAGCACAGATACGCAGTATTTT. It codes for CASSVASGSTDTQYF. The chain combines TRBV9 with TRBJ2-3, with a weak D call TRBD2 (6 bases). Germline V gives CDR1 SGDLS, CDR2 YYNGEE. Trimming left V 0 bases short and J 0 bases short, with 8 bases between. This CDR3 spans 15 amino acids.

As to this clone: The sample carries other DNA sequences with the same CDR3. This sequence joins TRBV19 and TRBJ2-2; no reliable D call. Germline CDR1 LNHDA, CDR2 SQIVND (reference sequence). The V end lost 1 base, the J end lost 6 bases, and 6 bases lay between the germline ends. The CDR3 is made up of 13 amino acids. The CDR3 protein is CASSIGGAGELFF. The CDR3 nucleotides are TGTGCCAGTAGTATAGGCGGAGCCGGGGAGCTGTTTTTT.

The chain has TRBV7-3 and TRBJ2-1; possible D gene TRBD2, 6 bases. Germline V gene sequence: CDR1 SGHTA, CDR2 FQGTGA. Between the trimmed V and J ends, which lost 1 base and 5 bases, there was a span of 12 bases. The length of the CDR3 is 15 residues. DNA of the CDR3: TGTGCCAGCAGCTTAATACTAGCTCCTGACAATGAGCAGTTCTTC. It yields the protein CASSLILAPDNEQFF.

CDR3: CASSLIQGRHEQYF. CDR3 in DNA: TGTGCCAGCAGCTTAATACAGGGTCGGCACGAGCAGTACTTC. This chain joins TRBV11-2 and TRBJ2-7; maybe TRBD1 (6 bases). The CDR3 has 14 residues. Germline V gives CDR1 SGHAT, CDR2 FQNNGV. V was shortened by 2 bases and J by 5 bases, with 13 bases between the two germline ends.

This clone was recorded a few times. This chain connects TRBV29-1 to TRBJ1-2, with D perhaps matching TRBD1 (5 bases). The CDR3 sequence is 11 residues long. Germline lookup yields CDR1 SQVTM and CDR2 ANQGSEA. CDR3: CTLGGDYGYTF. CDR3 nucleotide sequence: TGCACCCTCGGGGGGGACTATGGCTACACCTTC.

CDR3 protein: CASSSPTGDGYYGYTF. CDR3 sequence (DNA): TGTGCCAGCAGCTCCCCGACAGGGGATGGATACTATGGCTACACCTTC. V is TRBV7-9 and J is TRBJ1-2; TRBD1 matches 8 bases. V trimming: 4 bases; J trimming: 3 bases; junction bases outside the gene matches: 10. The CDR3 covers 16 residues. Germline V CDR1 and CDR2: SEHNR, FQNEAQ (reference sequence).

J is TRBJ2-7 and V is TRBV27; TRBD2 matches at 7 bases. The CDR3 runs to 13 residues. The V gene end was trimmed by 2 bases and the J gene end by 4 bases; junction bases not matched to a gene: 2. Germline loops: CDR1 MNHEY, CDR2 SMNVEV (reference sequence). DNA of the CDR3: TGTGCCAGCAGTTTACGGGGGGATTACGAGCAGTACTTC. Its translation: CASSLRGDYEQYF.